This T cell receptor (beta chain) was profiled in a study of early T cells in non-severe SARS-CoV-2 infection. Study in general: It was bulk RNA from unsorted whole blood that was sequenced, and the chains were unpaired.

Attachment of unique molecular identifiers was made to individual cDNA molecules. From the 5' RACE reads, TCRdb called clonotypes with MiXCR, one entry per CDR3 protein. The sample has 40,000 to 50,000 distinct CDR3 sequences; approximately 5.9% are singletons. V trimming: 6 bases; J trimming: 1 base; junction bases outside the gene matches: 10. Germline V gene sequence: CDR1 SQVTM, CDR2 ANQGSEA. The CDR3 is 15 amino acids. In its sample, this clonotype was seen many times. The clonotype was recovered from an adult who was a healthcare worker with PCR-confirmed SARS-CoV-2 infection or an uninfected control (not recorded which). Sample: whole blood, taken at baseline. This chain uses TRBV29-1 with TRBJ2-5; 8 bases fit TRBD2. CDR3 region: CSVQNLAGPQETQYF. CDR3 bases: TGCAGCGTCCAGAACCTAGCGGGCCCCCAAGAGACCCAGTACTTC.